The sequence of this T cell receptor (beta chain) was determined in a study of T cell changes during pregnancy in multiple sclerosis. Germline-derived CDR1 and CDR2 are SGHDN and FVKESK. The CDR3 consists of 15 residues. V shed 4 bases and J 4 bases; nucleotides not matched to a gene: 9. TCRdb's table, derived via immunoSEQ multiplex PCR, lists solely in-frame clones and lacks some. This table holds 84,000 or so clones, over 90% found once. The receptor comes from a female donor with multiple sclerosis, enrolled in a pregnancy study. The chain is built from TRBV14 and TRBJ2-7, with TRBD1 matching over 8 bases. The input for sequencing was peripheral blood, taken in the third trimester of pregnancy. Here the CDR3 reads CASSRSGQGSYEQYF. The CDR3, as DNA: TGTGCCAGCAGCCGTAGCGGACAGGGAAGTTACGAGCAGTACTTC.